This T cell receptor (beta chain) came from a study of blood T cell repertoires in COVID-19. Study information: Material from acute and convalescent COVID-19 was sourced from the United States, Italy and Spain.

V lost 8 bases to trimming and J lost 4 bases, with 12 bases between them. Germline CDR1 MNHEY, CDR2 SVGAGI. The CDR3 covers 13 residues. Seattle researchers signed up patients amid active infection and tracked them longitudinally. Only in-frame clones appear in the TCRdb table, and some are missing; sequencing was by immunoSEQ multiplex PCR. The sample holds roughly 230,000 clones, 65% to 90% seen once. Sequencing was performed on peripheral blood. The sequence derives from a man aged 45-65 years with COVID-19, enrolled during active disease. The V gene is TRBV6-5, the J gene TRBJ2-4; a possible D gene is TRBD2 (7 bases). This CDR3 reads CASEGGGKNIQYF. The CDR3 DNA sequence: TGTGCCAGCGAGGGGGGGGGTAAAAACATTCAGTACTTC.